The clone carrying this T cell receptor (beta chain) turned up a few times. Antigen: not known. Primed by a sample-barcoded 5' primer and a J-beta primer mix, a second PCR proceeded for about 7 to 11 cycles. One entry per CDR3 protein results from TCRdb running MiXCR on the 5' RACE reads. The sample holds roughly 1,500,000 distinct CDR3 sequences, around 39% seen once. The data stem from a study of blood T cells in healthy people across ages. Study observations and caveats: Diversity of TCR beta per million T cells declined in a roughly linear way with age. Unsorted PBMCs prevented conclusive naive versus antigen-experienced comparison.

Ten milliliters of peripheral blood were drawn from each donor. The specimen was blood. The sequence was collected from a woman aged 18-30 years in good health.

This chain's CDR3 is CSAIGASGRNTDTQYF. CDR3 in DNA: TGCAGTGCTATAGGGGCTAGCGGGAGGAACACAGATACGCAGTATTTT. The chain uses TRBV20-1 and TRBJ2-3; 11 nucleotides agree with TRBD2. CDR1 is DFQATT, CDR2 SNEGSKA, per germline (reference sequence). This CDR3 contains 16 residues. The V segment lost 4 bases and the J segment 2 bases; nucleotides outside the gene matches: 8.